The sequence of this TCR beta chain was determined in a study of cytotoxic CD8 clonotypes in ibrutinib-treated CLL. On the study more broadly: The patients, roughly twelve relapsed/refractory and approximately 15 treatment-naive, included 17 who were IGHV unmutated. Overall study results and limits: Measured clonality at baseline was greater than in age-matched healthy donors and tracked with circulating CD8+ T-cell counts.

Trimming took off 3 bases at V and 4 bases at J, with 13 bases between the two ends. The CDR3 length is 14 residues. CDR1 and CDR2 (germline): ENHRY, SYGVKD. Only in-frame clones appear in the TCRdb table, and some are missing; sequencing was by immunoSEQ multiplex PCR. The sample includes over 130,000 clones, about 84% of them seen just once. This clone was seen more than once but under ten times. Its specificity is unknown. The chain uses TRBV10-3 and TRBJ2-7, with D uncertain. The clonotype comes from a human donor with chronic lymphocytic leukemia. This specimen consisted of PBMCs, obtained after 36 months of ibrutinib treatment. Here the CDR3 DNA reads TGTGCCATCAGTGACCCCCTGACGAAATACGAGCAGTACTTC. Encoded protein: CAISDPLTKYEQYF.